The 24 T cell receptor beta chains below all came from one sample that was sequenced in a study of T cells in Graves' hyperthyroidism and ophthalmopathy (dated by TCRdb to the late 2010s). The library was prepared using multiplex PCR. The data were produced on an Illumina HiSeq 2000. The TCR beta CDR3 regions were amplified from RNA transcripts. The TCR CDR3 was subjected to a first round of RT-PCR using the HTBI primer set and the Qiagen OneStep RT-PCR kit. TCRdb reprocessing: public reads trimmed at Q25 with fastp, clones called with MiXCR, in-frame beta chains kept. A single entry per CDR3 protein holds the most common genes and DNA from its merged rows. The sample profile shows some 510,000 distinct CDR3 sequences; less than 25% of them were found once. The ten largest make up around a quarter of the sample. Sequencing was done on a sample of blood. The origin of the receptors is a man aged 18 to 30 with Graves' hyperthyroidism.

This clonotype has only a few counts. The chain has TRBV2 and TRBJ1-2; 9 bases align to TRBD1. This CDR3 has 14 amino acids. V shed 5 bases, J shed 7 bases, and the junction held 8 bases outside the gene matches. CDR1 SNHLY and CDR2 FYNNEI come from the germline V gene. The CDR3, as DNA: TGTGCCAGCAGTCCTGGACAGGGGCAATTTGGCTACACCTTC. This codes for CASSPGQGQFGYTF.

This clonotype was picked up many times. The chain is built from TRBV6-1 and TRBJ1-3; D is undetermined. Trimming took off 7 bases at V and 0 bases at J, with 7 bases between the two ends. The V gene's germline CDR1 is MNHNS and CDR2 SASEGT. This CDR3 has 13 amino acids. The CDR3 sequence is CASTADSGNTIYF. The CDR3 DNA sequence: TGTGCCAGCACCGCGGACTCTGGAAACACCATATATTTT.

This clonotype was seen many times. The chain has TRBV11-3 and TRBJ1-2; TRBD1 aligns across 7 bases. The germline CDR1 and CDR2 sequences are SGHNT and YENEEA. This CDR3 contains 15 residues. V trimming: 2 bases; J trimming: 4 bases; junction bases outside the gene matches: 7. CDR3 region: CASSLIGTESYGYTF. CDR3 nucleotides: TGTGCCAGCAGCTTAATAGGGACAGAATCCTATGGCTACACCTTC.

V usage is TRBV5-1 and J usage is TRBJ1-1, with 8 bases that match TRBD1. Germline assignment: CDR1 SGHRS and CDR2 YFSETQ. The CDR3 has 15 amino acids. J lost 1 base, V lost 4 bases, and 6 bases had no gene match. This CDR3 reads CASSEGQGSNTEAFF. The CDR3 region has the DNA TGCGCCAGCAGCGAAGGACAGGGATCGAACACTGAAGCTTTCTTT.

This clonotype was detected ten times or more. The chain joins TRBV19 to TRBJ1-5, with D hard to call. The length of the CDR3 is 16 residues. CDR1 is LNHDA and CDR2 is SQIVND in the germline V gene (reference sequence). V lost 5 bases, J lost 6 bases, and 20 bases lay in between. CDR3: CASSVRADYWGQPQHF. Written as DNA, the CDR3 is TGTGCCAGTAGTGTCCGGGCAGATTACTGGGGTCAGCCCCAGCATTTT.

In this sample, this clonotype turned up many times. The chain has TRBV5-5 and TRBJ1-2; perhaps TRBD1 as D (6 bases). The CDR3 runs 14 residues. From germline, CDR1 is SGHKS and CDR2 YYEKEE (reference sequence). V lost 2 bases and J 2 bases, leaving 10 bases between the germline ends. The CDR3 DNA reads TGTGCCAGCAGCTTCCGGGGGCTGAACTATGGCTACACCTTC. Amino acid sequence: CASSFRGLNYGYTF.

This clonotype showed up many times. In DNA form, the CDR3 reads TGCGCCAGCAGCAGGGACATCTACGAGCAGTACTTC. It encodes CASSRDIYEQYF. The rearrangement uses TRBV5-1 and TRBJ2-7; D possibly corresponds to TRBD1 (6 bases). Trimming shortened V by 4 bases and J by 3 bases, and 8 bases separated the two germline ends. Germline values: CDR1 SGHRS, CDR2 YFSETQ. The CDR3 totals 12 residues.

Ten or more counts support this clonotype. This chain joins TRBV12-3 or TRBV12-4 and TRBJ1-1; 12 bases are a match to TRBD1. Trimming took 6 bases from V and 4 from J; bases not matched to a gene: 3. This CDR3 comprises 14 residues. The CDR3 is CASREGQGATEAFF. The CDR3 coding sequence is TGTGCCAGCAGGGAGGGACAGGGGGCCACTGAAGCTTTCTTT.

This clonotype was seen a handful of times. The J gene is TRBJ2-2, the V gene TRBV2; D perhaps matches TRBD2 (7 bases). This CDR3 has 16 residues. Germline V gives CDR1 SNHLY, CDR2 FYNNEI. Trimming cost V 11 bases and J 4 bases, with 23 bases left between them. The CDR3 is CASRYEEGGGTGELFF. CDR3 DNA sequence: TGTGCCTCCCGGTACGAAGAAGGGGGGGGCACCGGGGAGCTGTTTTTT.

V gene TRBV7-8 combines with J gene TRBJ1-1; D may be TRBD1 (6 bases). This CDR3 has 16 amino acids. Germline lookup yields CDR1 SGHVS and CDR2 FQNEAQ. Between the trimmed V and J ends, which lost 4 bases and 0 bases, there was a span of 15 bases. The DNA of the CDR3 is TGTGCCAGCAGCTCCGGGACATCGAACATGAACACTGAAGCTTTCTTT. Translating it yields CASSSGTSNMNTEAFF.

This clonotype has only a few counts. V gene TRBV12-3 or TRBV12-4 combines with J gene TRBJ1-5; no reliable D call. This CDR3 is built from 14 residues. The V gene lost 2 bases and the J gene lost 5 bases, with 10 bases spanning the gap. CDR3 in amino acids: CASSLLGSDQPQHF. CDR3 sequence (DNA): TGTGCCAGCAGTTTATTGGGATCGGATCAGCCCCAGCATTTT.

The chain joins TRBV6-5 to TRBJ2-5; 10 bases line up with TRBD1. V shed 2 bases and J 5 bases; nucleotides not matched to a gene: 8. Germline CDR1 MNHEY, CDR2 SVGAGI. This CDR3 contains 16 residues. CDR3 DNA sequence: TGTGCCAGCAGTTACGGGACAGGGGACTTTAGGGAGACCCAGTACTTC. Its translation: CASSYGTGDFRETQYF.

This clonotype was detected many times. The rearrangement links TRBV4-1 to TRBJ1-1; D unresolved. The V end lost 6 bases, the J end lost 6 bases, and 17 bases lay between the germline ends. The CDR3 is made up of 14 amino acids. Germline V gene lookup returns CDR1 MGHRA and CDR2 YSYEKL. In DNA form, the CDR3 reads TGCGCCAGCAGAGTCCTGGGCCAACGGGCTGAAGCTTTCTTT. It specifies CASRVLGQRAEAFF.

A remark on this clonotype: A much larger clone lies a single base off, so this may be a read error. The chain uses TRBV7-9 and TRBJ1-5; D remains ambiguous. In germline, CDR1 is SEHNR, CDR2 FQNEAQ (reference sequence). The CDR3 loop spans 13 amino acids. In nucleotides, the CDR3 is TGTGCCAGCAGCGCCGGGTTCAATCATCCCCAGCATTTT. Translated, it gives CASSAGFNHPQHF.

This clonotype was seen many times. The chain employs TRBV11-2 and TRBJ1-1; unclear D gene. In germline, CDR1 is SGHAT, CDR2 FQNNGV. The CDR3 contains 12 residues. Deletions cut 7 bases from V and 4 bases from J, with 10 bases between. CDR3 coding DNA: TGTGCCAGCACCACAAGGAGCACTGAAGCTTTCTTT. Its protein is CASTTRSTEAFF.

This clonotype has at least ten counts. V is TRBV6-1 and J is TRBJ1-5; D is unresolved. The CDR3 covers 13 residues. Germline V gene sequence: CDR1 MNHNS, CDR2 SASEGT. Deletions cut 3 bases from V and 9 bases from J, with 12 bases between. CDR3 sequence: CASSDNLWRPQHF. In DNA, the CDR3 is TGTGCCAGCAGTGATAACCTATGGCGGCCCCAGCATTTT.

This clonotype was seen at least ten times. V is TRBV7-8 and J is TRBJ1-1; tentative D call: TRBD1 (6 bases). This CDR3 comprises 17 residues. The V and J ends lost 0 bases and 1 base respectively, with 15 bases between them. The germline gives CDR1 SGHVS, CDR2 FQNEAQ. The CDR3 protein is CASSLASVGQRNTEAFF. In DNA form, the CDR3 reads TGTGCCAGCAGCTTAGCATCGGTCGGACAGCGGAACACTGAAGCTTTCTTT.

J is TRBJ2-2 and V is TRBV6-5; unclear D gene. The CDR3 has 14 amino acids. In germline, CDR1 is MNHEY, CDR2 SVGAGI. Between the trimmed V and J ends, which lost 0 bases and 6 bases, there was a span of 8 bases. The CDR3 nucleotides are TGTGCCAGCAGTTACTCGGGTCCCCCCGGGGAGCTGTTTTTT. It yields the protein CASSYSGPPGELFF.

The J gene is TRBJ2-7, the V gene TRBV6-1; 7 bases line up with TRBD1. This CDR3 has 15 amino acids. V was clipped by 6 bases and J by 1 base; unmatched bases: 9. CDR1 is MNHNS, CDR2 SASEGT, per germline. The CDR3 bases are TGTGCCAGCAGCCCCGACAGGGCGGGTTCCTACGAGCAGTACTTC. Residues: CASSPDRAGSYEQYF.

This clonotype occurred once. This may come from a read error, since a much larger clone is one base off. The chain carries TRBV6-5 and TRBJ2-7; D is uncertain. This CDR3 spans 14 amino acids. CDR1 and CDR2 from the germline V gene are MNHEY and SVGAGI. CDR3 amino acids: CASSHSQTAYEQYF. Here the CDR3 DNA reads TGTGCCAGCAGTCACTCGCAGACCGCCTACGAGCAGTACTTC.

The chain's CDR3 is CATSERDRSVTGELFF. The CDR3 bases are TGTGCCACCAGTGAGAGGGACAGGTCTGTCACCGGGGAGCTGTTTTTT. The rearrangement uses TRBV24-1 and TRBJ2-2, with 8 bases matching TRBD1. V lost 4 bases to trimming and J lost 4 bases; unmatched junction nucleotides: 7. Germline V gene lookup returns CDR1 KGHDR and CDR2 SFDVKD. This CDR3 comprises 16 residues.

This clonotype was detected only a few times. This rearrangement joins TRBV28 to TRBJ1-1, with a possible D match to TRBD1 (6 bases). Trimming pared 6 bases from V and 0 bases from J, leaving 11 bases between. The CDR3 runs 14 residues. Germline V gene data show CDR1 as MDHEN and CDR2 as SYDVKM. The CDR3 nucleotides are TGTGCCAGCAGATCAGGGGCGGTGAACACTGAAGCTTTCTTT. This translates into CASRSGAVNTEAFF.

This clonotype was recorded at least ten times. The chain couples TRBV5-1 to TRBJ1-1, with a tentative D call TRBD1 (5 bases). The CDR3 has 14 residues. Germline-derived CDR1 and CDR2 are SGHRS and YFSETQ. V lost 5 bases, J lost 0 bases, and 11 bases lay in between. The CDR3 loop is CASRLGQMNTEAFF. The CDR3 coding sequence is TGCGCCAGCAGATTAGGACAAATGAACACTGAAGCTTTCTTT. The full variable domain, with the rest looked up from reference TRBV5-1 and TRBJ1-1, is KAGVTQTPRYLIKTRGQQVTLSCSPISGHRSVSWYQQTPGQGLQFLFEYFSETQRNKGNFPGRFSGRQFSNSRSEMNVSTLELGDSALYLCASRLGQMNTEAFFGQGTRLTVV.

The sample holds a few counts of this clonotype. The chain is built from TRBV7-3 and TRBJ2-7, with D perhaps matching TRBD2 (5 bases). This CDR3 is 14 amino acids long. Trimming removed 3 bases from V and 3 bases from J, with 12 bases in between. CDR1 and CDR2 (germline): SGHTA, FQGTGA. CDR3 in amino acids: CASSFGFGGYEQYF. The CDR3 bases are TGTGCCAGCAGCTTTGGGTTCGGAGGCTACGAGCAGTACTTC.